This T cell receptor beta chain appears in the sequencing data of a study of cytomegalovirus exposure and HLA in healthy donors. Deletions cut 4 bases from V and 10 bases from J, with 11 bases between. The CDR3 is made up of 12 amino acids. Germline assignment: CDR1 LNHDA and CDR2 SQIVND (reference sequence). Overall study findings and caveats: It was reported that the classifier diagnosed cytomegalovirus status with high specificity and sensitivity in both the original and validation cohorts. Cytomegalovirus-associated TCR beta chains were listed, numbering 150 to 200. The tendency of first-cohort TCR clusters to co-occur in the approximately 120 validation repertoires was identified by a subsequent analysis. The dataset shows that most TCR sequences were rare, while some public TCRs occurred in many donors.

Profiling relied on immunoSEQ multiplex PCR, and the TCRdb table lists in-frame clones only, not all of them. The sample contains 240,000 or so clones, around 85% of which appear only once. About this clone: Its antigen is unknown.

The V and J genes are TRBV19 and TRBJ1-5, with D uncertain. The specimen sequenced was PBMCs. This sequence originates from a woman aged 25 to 39 in good health and CMV-seropositive. DNA for the CDR3: TGTGCCAGTAGTAATCGGCAGGATCCCCAGCATTTT. It translates to CASSNRQDPQHF.